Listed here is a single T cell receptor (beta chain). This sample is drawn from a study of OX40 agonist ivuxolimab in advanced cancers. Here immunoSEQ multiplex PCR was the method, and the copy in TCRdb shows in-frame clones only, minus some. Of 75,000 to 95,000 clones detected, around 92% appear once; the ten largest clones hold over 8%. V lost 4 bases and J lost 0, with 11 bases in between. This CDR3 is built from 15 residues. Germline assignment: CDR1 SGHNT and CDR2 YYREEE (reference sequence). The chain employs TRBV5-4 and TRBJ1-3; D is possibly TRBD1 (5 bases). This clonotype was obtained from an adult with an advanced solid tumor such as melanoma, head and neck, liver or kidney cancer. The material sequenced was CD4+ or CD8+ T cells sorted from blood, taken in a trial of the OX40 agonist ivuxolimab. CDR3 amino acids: CASSVGTYSGNTIYF. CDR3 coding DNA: TGTGCCAGCAGCGTAGGGACCTACTCTGGAAACACCATATATTTT.